The sequence of this TCR beta chain was determined in a study of CXCR3-negative and CXCR3-positive naive CD8 T cells (dated by TCRdb to between 2018 and 2021). In the study overall: In total, some 130 million TRB reads were obtained, corresponding to roughly 1.5 +/- 0.3 million reads per library. Data from roughly eleven donors, pooled across two independent experiments, went into the diversity and physicochemical repertoire analyses. Naive subsets from five or six donors and memory cells from 3 donors were included in the TRBV-TRBJ cluster analysis.

Sequencer: NextSeq 550. The Human TCR Profiling Kit (MiLaboratory) was used to make UMI-labeled 5' RACE TRB cDNA libraries. The full amount of extracted RNA was used for cDNA synthesis, and the full amount of resulting cDNA was used for PCR amplification. Libraries were prepared in parallel with an identical number of PCR cycles. The authors' pipeline ran thus. MIGEC and MiXCR extracted about 50,000 +/- 10,000 unique UMI-labeled TRB cDNA molecules per library, requiring at least two reads per UMI. On average, each library contained about 40,000 +/- 10,000 functional in-frame TRB CDR3 nucleotide clonotypes without stop codons. After downsampling to 5000 UMI-labeled TRB molecules per sample, diversity metrics, including normalized Shannon-Wiener and Chao1, were computed in VDJtools. Clonotype-size-weighted physicochemical properties of the central five CDR3 residues (interaction energy, strength, volume and Kidera factor 4) were computed in VDJtools. Each entry corresponds to one CDR3 protein sequence from reads that TCRdb reprocessed, and DNA is not given. These V and J calls are TCRdb output, not the study's own analysis. This sample's table has entries for under 85,000 distinct CDR3 sequences. Around 1.6% of the sample belongs to the ten largest clones.

Comments on this clonotype: The antigen it recognizes is unknown.

Overall study outcomes, separate from this receptor: Freshly isolated PBMCs were used for most assays because CXCR3 expression partially decreased after cryopreservation. TRB CDR3s from CXCR3-positive naive cells showed higher hydrophobicity (lower Kidera factor 4), lower energy, and higher strength and volume indices than CXCR3-negative naive cells. Because surface CD5, which is linked to self-reactivity in mice, was comparable between the naive subsets, TCR interaction strength was also inferred from TRB CDR3 physicochemical properties. Similar TRBV-TRBJ usage was shown by naive CXCR3-negative and CXCR3-positive cells from the same donor, whereas distinct patterns were shown by memory cells. Comparably high repertoire diversity was found in both naive subsets, whereas much lower repertoire diversity was found in memory CD8+ T cells.

Each CD8+ T cell subset was flow-sorted in triplicate, with 250,000 to 350,000 cells per subset placed directly into RLT lysis buffer. To keep memory contaminants out, a stringent definition of naive CD8+ T cells was applied: CD45RO-CCR7+CD27+CD95-. Standard density gradient centrifugation was used to isolate peripheral blood mononuclear cells from buffy coats. A FACSAria III was used to flow-sort naive CXCR3-negative and CXCR3-positive CD8+ T cells. Total RNA was extracted from sorted cells using an RNeasy Mini Kit. The CDR3 measures 12 amino acids from cysteine to phenylalanine. There is no recorded DNA. From a lookup of the germline V gene, CDR1 and CDR2 are MNHEY and SVGEGT.

The chain was built from TRBV6-2 or TRBV6-3 and TRBJ2-1. This clonotype originated in a human donor in good health. Some clones in this sample may be carry-over from other donors' samples. Material: naive CXCR3- CD8+ T cells from blood. The cell subset or site label of this sample denotes: CD45RO-CCR7+CD27+CD95- naive CD8+ T cells lacking CXCR3 (TNR3-). The CDR3 region reads CASYSDTNEQFF.